The clone carrying this T cell receptor (beta chain) has at least ten counts. The sample is drawn from a study of human T cells and chemical hapten exposure. TCRdb redid the calling of the RACE reads with MiXCR, one entry per CDR3 protein. The repertoire holds 250,000 or so distinct CDR3 sequences, over 7.5% seen once, with about 1.2% in the top ten. Stated time point: pre-sensitization, week 0. Treatment here: therapeutic diphenylcyclopropenone sensitization with weekly scalp DPC. This sequence originates from a man between 18 and 35 years old with alopecia areata. Some clones in this sample may be carry-over from other donors' samples. Sequencing was performed on whole blood, taken in connection with sensitization to the hapten diphenylcyclopropenone (DPC).

CDR3 protein: CSADRDVNSPLHF. CDR3 sequence (DNA): TGCAGTGCTGACCGGGACGTAAATTCACCCCTCCACTTT. J is TRBJ1-6 and V is TRBV20-1; D may be TRBD1 (5 bases). V shed 5 bases and J shed 7 bases, with 12 bases lying between them. This CDR3 is 13 amino acids long. CDR1 DFQATT and CDR2 SNEGSKA come from the germline V gene (reference sequence).